The source of this TCR beta chain is a study of cytomegalovirus exposure and HLA in healthy donors. The CDR3 has 15 amino acids. The ends were cut back, 0 bases at V and 6 bases at J, with 12 bases in the middle. Germline CDR1 MNHNS, CDR2 SASEGT. Sequencing used immunoSEQ multiplex PCR; TCRdb keeps in-frame clones, though not all of them. Among roughly 350,000 clones listed, just over 85% were seen once. The sequence came from a woman aged 18 to 35 in good health and CMV-seronegative. Sequenced input: PBMCs. The chain combines TRBV6-1 with TRBJ1-5; D is possibly TRBD1 (6 bases). The CDR3 loop reads CASSEAGTRGQPQHF. CDR3 nucleotides: TGTGCCAGCAGTGAAGCGGGGACACGGGGTCAGCCCCAGCATTTT.